Below, 32 T cell receptor beta chains from the same sample are listed, as sequenced in a study of metastatic and nonmetastatic thyroid tumors. TCRdb re-called clones via MiXCR from the PCR reads. Of roughly 20,000 clones in the sample, less than 20% were seen once. Ahead of thyroid surgery, no patient had received treatment of any kind. The sample consisted of adjacent normal tissue. The receptors shown here come from a male donor with papillary thyroid cancer or a benign thyroid nodule (not recorded which). Some clones in this sample may be carry-over from other donors' samples.

This clone came up many times. The chain couples TRBV20-1 to TRBJ2-1; 12 bases line up with TRBD1. Unmatched junction bases numbered 11, after V lost 5 bases and J lost 9 bases. CDR1 is DFQATT, CDR2 SNEGSKA, per germline (reference sequence). The CDR3 is made up of 15 amino acids. The CDR3 region is CSAPSPGQGAREQFF. The CDR3 bases are TGCAGTGCTCCCTCCCCGGGACAGGGGGCTCGTGAGCAGTTCTTC.

Remarks on this clone: A read error may explain this, as a much larger clone is one base away. This chain links TRBV9 with TRBJ2-6; D is possibly TRBD1 or TRBD2 (5 bases each). This CDR3 spans 14 amino acids. The germline V gene has CDR1 SGDLS and CDR2 YYNGEE. Trimming cost V 5 bases and J 2 bases, with 8 bases left between them. CDR3 sequence: CASRGTTGANVLTF. CDR3 sequence (DNA): TGTGCCAGCAGAGGGACCACTGGGGCCAACGTCCTGACTTTC. The complete variable domain, with remaining parts taken from reference TRBV9 and TRBJ2-6, reads DSGVTQTPKHLITATGQRVTLRCSPRSGDLSVYWYQQSLDQGLQFLIQYYNGEERAKGNILERFSAQQFPDLHSELNLSSLELGDSALYFCASRGTTGANVLTFGAGSRLTVL.

This clone showed up many times. This could be a read error, since a much larger clone is one nucleotide away. The chain joins TRBV6-6 to TRBJ2-1; perhaps D is TRBD1 or TRBD2 (5 bases each). Trimming shortened V by 2 bases and J by 3 bases, and 11 bases separated the two germline ends. From germline, CDR1 is MNHNY and CDR2 SVGAGI (reference sequence). The CDR3 loop spans 15 amino acids. CDR3 nucleotides: TGTGCCAGCAGTTACCCCGGGGCTAGCTACAATGAGCAGTTCTTC. Protein product: CASSYPGASYNEQFF.

There are many counts of this clone. The rearrangement joins TRBV19 to TRBJ1-5; possibly TRBD1 for D (5 bases). Looked up from germline, CDR1 is LNHDA and CDR2 is SQIVND (reference sequence). The CDR3 consists of 19 residues. The ends were cut back, 3 bases at V and 0 bases at J, with 21 bases in the middle. The CDR3 DNA sequence: TGTGCCAGTAGTATGCGCGGGGGGTTGACAGAAACTAGCAATCAGCCCCAGCATTTT. The encoded protein is CASSMRGGLTETSNQPQHF.

In its sample, this clone is medium-sized (0.01 to 0.1%). The chain links TRBV28 to TRBJ2-7; 10 positions agree with TRBD2. This CDR3 spans 14 amino acids. The germline V gene encodes CDR1 MDHEN and CDR2 SYDVKM. The V and J ends lost 6 bases and 3 bases, in that order; junction bases with no gene match: 5. The CDR3 DNA is TGTGCCAGCAGCCCTAGCGGGGGTAGCTACGAGCAGTACTTC. Amino acids: CASSPSGGSYEQYF.

This clone was counted at least ten times. A read error may be the cause here, since a much bigger clone is one base away. Other DNA sequences of this sample code for an identical CDR3. This chain joins TRBV28 and TRBJ1-1; no clear D gene. Germline values: CDR1 MDHEN, CDR2 SYDVKM. This CDR3 spans 15 amino acids. Between the trimmed V and J ends, which lost 4 bases and 1 base, there was a span of 13 bases. As DNA, the CDR3 is TGTGCCAGCAGTTACGGGCAGGTGAGGAACACTGAAGCTTTCTTT. Translation: CASSYGQVRNTEAFF.

This clone was found many times. The J gene is TRBJ1-2, the V gene TRBV7-9; D call uncertain. Trimming shortened V by 5 bases and J by 6 bases, and 13 bases separated the two germline ends. CDR3 size: 13 residues. Germline V CDR1 and CDR2: SEHNR, FQNEAQ (reference sequence). The CDR3 nucleotides read TGTGCCAGCAGCAAAGCACTTACTAATGGCTACACCTTC. As protein: CASSKALTNGYTF.

This rearrangement joins TRBV20-1 to TRBJ2-3; TRBD2 matches at 7 bases. CDR3 size: 13 residues. The trim removed 5 bases at V and 4 bases at J, leaving 6 bases unmatched. Germline values: CDR1 DFQATT, CDR2 SNEGSKA (reference sequence). The CDR3 DNA sequence: TGCAGTGCTGGCGGGAGTTGGGCAGATACGCAGTATTTT. Translation gives CSAGGSWADTQYF.

Concerning this clone: At one end, the junction sequence differs from germline, possibly due to a read error. The chain combines TRBV7-6 with TRBJ1-2; perhaps TRBD1 as D (5 bases). Germline V CDR1 and CDR2: SGHVS, FNYEAQ. This CDR3 has 17 amino acids. CDR3: CASSLGGPTDPYYGYSF. CDR3 in DNA: TGTGCCAGCAGCTTAGGGGGACCGACTGATCCTTACTATGGCTACAGCTTC.

In this sample, this clone turned up many times. J is TRBJ2-7 and V is TRBV20-1, with 8 bases matching TRBD2. CDR1 is DFQATT and CDR2 is SNEGSKA in the germline V gene (reference sequence). There are 15 residues in the CDR3. V shed 0 bases, J shed 3 bases, and the junction held 7 bases outside the gene matches. The CDR3 sequence is CSARDSQRGIYEQYF. In nucleotides, the CDR3 is TGCAGTGCTAGAGATTCCCAGCGGGGGATCTACGAGCAGTACTTC.

Note on this clone: The junction departs from germline at one end; a sequencing error may be responsible. The V gene is TRBV19, the J gene TRBJ1-5; 7 bases fit TRBD1. CDR3 length: 15 residues. Per the germline V gene, CDR1 is LNHDA and CDR2 is SQIVND (reference sequence). As DNA, the CDR3 is TGTGCCAGTAGTGTAGAGGAAAGGGGGCCTAAGCCCCAGCATTTT. It translates to CASSVEERGPKPQHF.

This clone has a count of ten or more. A much larger clonotype is one base distant, so this may be a read error. The chain employs TRBV6-6 and TRBJ2-7; perhaps TRBD1 as D (6 bases). The CDR3 loop spans 17 amino acids. Germline V gives CDR1 MNHNY, CDR2 SVGAGI (reference sequence). CDR3 nucleotides: TGTGCCAGCAGTTACTCGAGTTGGACAGTTAGCTCCTACGAGCAGTGCTTC. This sequence encodes CASSYSSWTVSSYEQCF.

Many counts were recorded for this clone. The chain links TRBV11-1 to TRBJ1-1; TRBD1 matches 8 bases. Germline lookup yields CDR1 SGHAT and CDR2 FQDESV (reference sequence). This CDR3 contains 14 residues. With 4 bases clipped from V and 1 base from J, the junction kept 2 bases outside the gene matches. The CDR3 protein is CASSSGQGNTEAFF. DNA for the CDR3: TGTGCCAGCAGCTCAGGACAGGGGAACACTGAAGCTTTCTTT.

The genes are TRBV7-2 and TRBJ1-1; tentatively, D is TRBD1 (5 bases). V lost 0 bases to trimming and J lost 0 bases, with 11 bases between them. The germline V gene has CDR1 SGHTA and CDR2 FQGNSA. This CDR3 is built from 16 residues. CDR3 protein: CASSLASGAMNTEAFF. The DNA for the CDR3 is TGTGCCAGCAGCTTAGCGTCCGGGGCCATGAACACTGAAGCTTTCTTT.

This clone was counted at least ten times. The rearrangement uses TRBV5-4 and TRBJ1-2, with 9 bases that match TRBD1. Germline CDR1 SGHNT, CDR2 YYREEE (reference sequence). J gave up 8 bases and V 3 bases, and 5 bases lay outside the gene matches. This CDR3 has 13 amino acids. Written as DNA, the CDR3 is TGTGCCAGCAGCTGGACAGGGGAGGGGGGCTACACCTTC. Its translation is CASSWTGEGGYTF.

This clone was seen repeatedly, ten times or more. J is TRBJ1-5 and V is TRBV28; 7 nucleotides line up with TRBD1. J lost 5 bases, V lost 7 bases, and 8 bases had no gene match. The CDR3 consists of 14 residues. Germline CDR1 and CDR2: MDHEN and SYDVKM. The CDR3 nucleotides read TGTGCCAGCAACTCGAAAGGGGGCTATCAGCCCCAGCATTTT. Its translation is CASNSKGGYQPQHF. Filled out from reference TRBV28 and TRBJ1-5, the complete variable domain reads DVKVTQSSRYLVKRTGEKVFLECVQDMDHENMFWYRQDPGLGLRLIYFSYDVKMKEKGDIPEGYSVSREKKERFSLILESASTNQTSMYLCASNSKGGYQPQHFGDGTRLSIL.

This clone was seen more than once but under ten times. Germline and junction disagree at one end, which may indicate a read error. For the CDR3, the DNA is TGTGCCAGCACGACAGCAATGAACACTGAGGCTTTATTT. The encoded protein is CASTTAMNTEALF. The chain combines TRBV6-1 with TRBJ1-1; D might be TRBD1 (5 bases). CDR1 and CDR2 (germline): MNHNS, SASEGT. The CDR3 is 13 residues long.

This clone was picked up many times. The V gene is TRBV19, the J gene TRBJ2-5; weak D call: TRBD1 (5 bases). Deletions cut 4 bases from V and 5 bases from J, with 20 bases between. The CDR3 runs to 16 residues. Germline CDR1 and CDR2: LNHDA and SQIVND (reference sequence). The CDR3 region is CASSNQVRVTLETQYF. Here the CDR3 DNA reads TGTGCCAGTAGTAACCAAGTCAGGGTCACCTTGGAGACCCAGTACTTC.

On this clone: An end of the junction does not agree with germline; a read error may underlie this. CDR3 in DNA: TGTGCCACCAGTGATGTTCCGGGACAGGGCGATTTCTATGAGCAGTCCTTC. This sequence encodes CATSDVPGQGDFYEQSF. This chain uses TRBV24-1 with TRBJ2-1; 9 nucleotides line up with TRBD1. The CDR3 loop spans 17 amino acids. Looked up from germline, CDR1 is KGHDR and CDR2 is SFDVKD.

With regard to this clone: A read error may be the cause here, since a much bigger clone is one base away. This rearrangement joins TRBV20-1 to TRBJ1-5; possible D gene TRBD1, 6 bases. Germline CDR1 reads DFQATT; CDR2 reads SNEGSKA (reference sequence). Trimming cost V 3 bases and J 3 bases, with 15 bases left between them. This CDR3 region has 15 residues. In DNA, the CDR3 is TGCAGTGCTAGCATTACAGGGTTGTTCAATCAGCCCCAGCATTTT. It translates to CSASITGLFNQPQHF.

The sample holds many counts of this clone. The gene calls are TRBV5-5 and TRBJ2-3; possible D gene TRBD2, 6 bases. Trimming left V 1 base short and J 0 bases short, with 6 bases between. In germline, CDR1 is SGHKS, CDR2 YYEKEE (reference sequence). This CDR3 spans 14 amino acids. The CDR3 region is CASSLRESTDTQYF. CDR3 bases: TGTGCCAGCAGCTTGCGGGAGAGCACAGATACGCAGTATTTT.

This clone was observed many times. The chain recombines TRBV9 with TRBJ2-2; 11 bases are a match to TRBD1. Trimming took 7 bases from V and 5 from J; bases not matched to a gene: 7. The CDR3 consists of 15 residues. The germline gives CDR1 SGDLS, CDR2 YYNGEE. CDR3 sequence reads: CASQGTGGLTGELFF. CDR3 nucleotide sequence: TGTGCCAGCCAGGGGACAGGGGGTTTGACCGGGGAGCTGTTTTTT.

This clone has more than one count but fewer than ten. The rearrangement uses TRBV6-2 or TRBV6-3 and TRBJ1-2; D unclear. CDR1 and CDR2 from the germline V gene are MNHEY and SVGEGT. V was trimmed by 2 bases and J by 2 bases, leaving 9 bases between them. The CDR3 sequence is 14 residues long. This chain's CDR3 is CASSYADGNYGYTF. In nucleotides, the CDR3 is TGTGCCAGCAGTTACGCCGACGGGAACTATGGCTACACCTTC.

This clone was recorded many times. This chain links TRBV19 with TRBJ1-3; D call uncertain. V lost 4 bases, J lost 2 bases, and 15 bases lay in between. The germline V gene has CDR1 LNHDA and CDR2 SQIVND (reference sequence). The CDR3 spans 16 residues. The CDR3 region has the DNA TGTGCCAGTAGTAACCCGGGCGGTGGGACTGGAAACACCATATATTTT. Amino acids: CASSNPGGGTGNTIYF.

This clone was counted many times. This rearrangement joins TRBV11-1 to TRBJ2-2; D gene unclear. The CDR3 contains 16 residues. Germline V gives CDR1 SGHAT, CDR2 FQDESV (reference sequence). V lost 2 bases and J 6 bases, leaving 16 bases between the germline ends. The CDR3 protein is CASSLSHQTSSGELFF. For the CDR3, the DNA is TGTGCCAGCAGCTTATCTCACCAGACGAGTTCCGGGGAGCTGTTTTTT.

A note on this clone: It may be a read error: a sequence one base away is much more abundant. DNA of the CDR3: TGTGTCACCAGCGAGGGACGGGGGCCTAATGAAAAACTGTTTTTT. Residues: CVTSEGRGPNEKLFF. J is TRBJ1-4 and V is TRBV15, with TRBD1 as a possible D gene (6 bases). Germline V gives CDR1 LNHNV, CDR2 YYDKDF (reference sequence). This CDR3 contains 15 residues.

Judged by abundance, this clone is medium-sized. The chain joins TRBV12-3 or TRBV12-4 to TRBJ2-1; D call uncertain. The V and J ends lost 6 bases and 0 bases respectively, with 15 bases between them. This CDR3 spans 16 amino acids. DNA of the CDR3: TGTGCCAGCAGCATTCTCGGATCCCGCTCCTACAATGAGCAGTTCTTC. Translating it yields CASSILGSRSYNEQFF.

In its sample, this clone was seen many times. The rearrangement uses TRBV12-3 or TRBV12-4 and TRBJ2-5; the D gene could be TRBD1 or TRBD2 (5 bases each). The V gene lost 3 bases and the J gene lost 5 bases, with 10 bases spanning the gap. This CDR3 is built from 13 residues. CDR3 nucleotide sequence: TGTGCCAGCAGTTTTGGGGGAGCGGAGACCCAGTACTTC. It codes for CASSFGGAETQYF.

Ten or more counts support this clone. This chain joins TRBV18 and TRBJ2-3; tentative D call: TRBD1 (5 bases). V lost 6 bases, J lost 2 bases, and 15 bases lay in between. The CDR3 is made up of 15 amino acids. Germline CDR1 reads KGHSH; CDR2 reads LQKENI. In DNA, the CDR3 is TGTGCCAGCTCCGAAGGAACAGGATCCACAGATACGCAGTATTTT. It is translated as CASSEGTGSTDTQYF. Full variable domain (rest looked up from reference TRBV18 and TRBJ2-3): NAGVMQNPRHLVRRRGQEARLRCSPMKGHSHVYWYRQLPEEGLKFMVYLQKENIIDESGMPKERFSAEFPKEGPSILRIQQVVRGDSAAYFCASSEGTGSTDTQYFGPGTRLTVL.

This clone was seen repeatedly, ten times or more. V gene TRBV30 combines with J gene TRBJ2-1; D not resolved. Trimming pared 2 bases from V and 9 bases from J, leaving 14 bases between. Germline CDR1 and CDR2: GTSNPN and SVGIG (reference sequence). The length of the CDR3 is 13 residues. The CDR3 coding sequence is TGTGCCTGGAGTAAAATCGAAACGCTTGAGCAGTTCTTC. Translation gives CAWSKIETLEQFF.

This clone occurred many times. In nucleotides, the CDR3 is TGTGCCAGCAGCCGGGGACTAGCGGGGGAAGATACGCAGTATTTT. This gives the protein CASSRGLAGEDTQYF. The chain combines TRBV11-2 with TRBJ2-3; TRBD2 agrees at 14 bases. The CDR3 has 15 amino acids. Losses at the gene ends were 5 bases for V and 5 bases for J; bases not matched to a gene: 3. In germline, CDR1 is SGHAT, CDR2 FQNNGV.

With respect to this clone: An end of the junction does not agree with germline; a read error may underlie this. The V call is TRBV20-1, the J call TRBJ2-3; 11 nucleotides match TRBD2. The CDR3 totals 14 residues. Germline V gives CDR1 DFQATT, CDR2 SNEGSKA (reference sequence). The CDR3 DNA sequence: TGCAGTGCTATACTAGCGGGAGCGGTAGATACTCAGTATTTT. Translation: CSAILAGAVDTQYF.